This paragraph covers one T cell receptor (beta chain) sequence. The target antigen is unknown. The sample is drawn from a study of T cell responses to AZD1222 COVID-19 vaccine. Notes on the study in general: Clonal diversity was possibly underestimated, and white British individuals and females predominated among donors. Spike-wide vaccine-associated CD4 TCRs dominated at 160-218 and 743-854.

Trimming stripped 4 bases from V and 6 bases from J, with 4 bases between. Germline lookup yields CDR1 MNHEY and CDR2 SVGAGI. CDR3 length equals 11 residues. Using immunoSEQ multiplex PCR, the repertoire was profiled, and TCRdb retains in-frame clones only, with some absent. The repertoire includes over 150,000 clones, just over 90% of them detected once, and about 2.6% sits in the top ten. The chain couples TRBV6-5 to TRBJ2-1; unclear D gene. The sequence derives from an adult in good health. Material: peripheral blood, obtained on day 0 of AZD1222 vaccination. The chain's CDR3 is CASSFLNEQFF. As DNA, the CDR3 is TGTGCCAGCAGTTTCCTCAATGAGCAGTTCTTC.